The T cell receptor (beta chain) described here comes from a study of T cells in Graves' hyperthyroidism and ophthalmopathy. As for the study in general: At the time of initial diagnosis and before any treatment, peripheral blood was collected. Study-wide results and limits: Prediction of ophthalmopathy progression came a median approximately 7 months pre-onset.

TCR beta CDR3 sequences were amplified from RNA transcripts. The study used the HTBI primer set for a first-round RT-PCR of the TCR CDR3. MiXCR, run by TCRdb on the multiplex PCR reads, gives a single entry per CDR3 protein. The data show around 300,000 distinct CDR3 sequences, about an eighth seen once. This clonotype was found many times. The antigen is undetermined. Germline V gene data show CDR1 as SNHLY and CDR2 as FYNNEI. This CDR3 contains 13 residues. Trimming cost V 1 base and J 6 bases, with 7 bases left between them. The TCR sequence derives from a woman between 40 and 50 years old with Graves' hyperthyroidism. The material sequenced was blood. The chain has TRBV2 and TRBJ1-5; no reliable D call. The CDR3 DNA sequence: TGTGCCAGCAGTGAAGGGGTCTCTCAGCCCCAGCATTTT. As protein: CASSEGVSQPQHF.